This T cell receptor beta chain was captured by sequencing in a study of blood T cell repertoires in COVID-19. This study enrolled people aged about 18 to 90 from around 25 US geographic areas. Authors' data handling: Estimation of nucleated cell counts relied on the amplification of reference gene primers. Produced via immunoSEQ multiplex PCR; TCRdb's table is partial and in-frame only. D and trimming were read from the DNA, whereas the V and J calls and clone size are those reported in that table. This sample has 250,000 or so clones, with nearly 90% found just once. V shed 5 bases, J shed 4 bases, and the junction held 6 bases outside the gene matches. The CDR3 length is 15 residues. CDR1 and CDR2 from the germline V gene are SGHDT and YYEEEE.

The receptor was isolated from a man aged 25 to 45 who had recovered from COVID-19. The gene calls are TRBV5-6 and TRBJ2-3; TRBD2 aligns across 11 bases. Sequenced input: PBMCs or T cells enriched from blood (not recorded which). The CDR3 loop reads CASRTGLAVADTQYF. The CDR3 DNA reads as TGTGCCAGCAGAACGGGACTAGCGGTGGCAGATACGCAGTATTTT.